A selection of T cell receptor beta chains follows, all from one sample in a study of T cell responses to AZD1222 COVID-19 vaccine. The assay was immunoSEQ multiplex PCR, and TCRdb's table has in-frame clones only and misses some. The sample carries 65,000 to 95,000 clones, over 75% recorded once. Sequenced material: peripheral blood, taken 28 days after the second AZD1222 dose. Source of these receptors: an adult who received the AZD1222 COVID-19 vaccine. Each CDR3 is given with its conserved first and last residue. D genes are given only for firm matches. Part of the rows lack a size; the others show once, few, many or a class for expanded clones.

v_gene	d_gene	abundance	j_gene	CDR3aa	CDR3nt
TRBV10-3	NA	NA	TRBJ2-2	CAISDRTGELFF	TGTGCCATCAGTGACAGGACCGGGGAGCTGTTTTTT
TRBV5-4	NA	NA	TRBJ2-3	CASSFLSADTQYF	TGTGCCAGCAGCTTTCTAAGTGCGGATACGCAGTATTTT
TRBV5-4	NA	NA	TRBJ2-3	CASSYRTHGTDTQYF	TGTGCCAGCAGCTACAGGACCCACGGGACAGATACGCAGTATTTT
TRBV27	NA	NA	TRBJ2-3	CASSLRSATASTDTQYF	TGTGCCAGCAGTTTACGCTCAGCGACCGCTAGCACAGATACGCAGTATTTT
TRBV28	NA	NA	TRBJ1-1	CASPDPTDKNTEAFF	TGTGCCAGCCCCGACCCCACAGACAAAAACACTGAAGCTTTCTTT
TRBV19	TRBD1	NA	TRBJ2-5	CASSTSGGRETQYF	TGTGCCAGTAGTACGTCAGGGGGCCGTGAGACCCAGTACTTC
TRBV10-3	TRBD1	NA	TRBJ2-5	CAISEIGQGGTQYF	TGTGCCATCAGTGAAATAGGACAGGGCGGGACCCAGTACTTC
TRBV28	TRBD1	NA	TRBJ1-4	CASSLGGQGGEKLFF	TGTGCCAGCAGTTTGGGTGGACAGGGCGGTGAAAAACTGTTTTTT
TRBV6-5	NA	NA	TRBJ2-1	CASSYFQGNEQFF	TGTGCCAGCAGTTACTTTCAGGGCAATGAGCAGTTCTTC
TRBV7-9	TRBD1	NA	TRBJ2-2	CASSFGTGLIGELFF	TGTGCCAGCAGCTTCGGGACAGGGTTGATCGGGGAGCTGTTTTTT
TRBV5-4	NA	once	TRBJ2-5	CASSLAAGGLGTQYF	TGTGCCAGCAGCTTGGCAGCTGGAGGGTTAGGGACCCAGTACTTC
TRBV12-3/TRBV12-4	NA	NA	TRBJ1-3	CASTPSSGNTIYF	TGTGCCAGCACTCCTAGCTCTGGAAACACCATATATTTT
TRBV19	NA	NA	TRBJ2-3	CASSITGSTDTQYF	TGTGCCAGTAGTATCACAGGGAGCACAGATACGCAGTATTTT
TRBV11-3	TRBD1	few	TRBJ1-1	CASSLGYGTANTEAFF	TGTGCCAGCAGCTTAGGCTACGGGACAGCGAACACTGAAGCTTTCTTT
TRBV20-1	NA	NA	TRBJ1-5	CSASKSNQPQHF	TGCAGTGCTAGTAAAAGCAATCAGCCCCAGCATTTT
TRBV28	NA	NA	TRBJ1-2	CASSIMGQAPNYGYTF	TGTGCCAGCAGTATCATGGGGCAGGCACCTAACTATGGCTACACCTTC
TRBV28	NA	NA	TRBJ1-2	CASMGGARNGYTF	TGTGCCAGCATGGGGGGGGCTAGGAATGGCTACACCTTC
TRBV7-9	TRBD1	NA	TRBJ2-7	CASSRDRVDEQYF	TGTGCCAGCAGCCGCGACAGGGTCGACGAGCAGTACTTC
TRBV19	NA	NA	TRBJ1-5	CASRYRSVNQPQHF	TGTGCCAGTAGATACAGGTCGGTCAATCAGCCCCAGCATTTT
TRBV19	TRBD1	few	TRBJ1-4	CASSTTGMGKLFF	TGTGCCAGTAGTACGACAGGGATGGGAAAACTGTTTTTT
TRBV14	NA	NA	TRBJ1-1	CASSQEVGTEAFF	TGTGCCAGCAGCCAAGAGGTGGGCACTGAAGCTTTCTTT
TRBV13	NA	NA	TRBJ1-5	CASSLRDQPQHF	TGTGCCAGCAGCTTAAGGGATCAGCCCCAGCATTTT
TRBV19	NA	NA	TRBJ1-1	CASSIKGPNTEAFF	TGTGCCAGTAGTATCAAGGGCCCGAACACTGAAGCTTTCTTT
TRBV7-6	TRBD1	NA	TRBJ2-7	CASSPTGGEQYF	TGTGCCAGCAGTCCAACAGGGGGTGAGCAGTACTTC
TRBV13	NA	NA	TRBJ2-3	CATAIRAEDTQYF	TGTGCCACCGCTATCAGGGCGGAAGATACGCAGTATTTT
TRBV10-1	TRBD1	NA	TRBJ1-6	CASSEGPGQGRIYYNSPLHF	TGCGCCAGCAGTGAGGGTCCGGGACAGGGACGTATTTATTATAATTCACCCCTCCACTTT
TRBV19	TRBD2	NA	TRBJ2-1	CASSRQRGSSYNEQFF	TGTGCCAGTAGTCGACAGCGGGGAAGCTCCTACAATGAGCAGTTCTTC
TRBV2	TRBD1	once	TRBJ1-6	CASARTGEGRSYNSPLHF	TGTGCCAGCGCAAGGACAGGGGAGGGGAGATCCTATAATTCACCCCTCCACTTT
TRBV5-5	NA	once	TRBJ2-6	CASSLAYRSSGANVLTF	TGTGCCAGCAGCTTGGCCTATCGGTCCTCTGGGGCCAACGTCCTGACTTTC
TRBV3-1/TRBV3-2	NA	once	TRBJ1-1	CASSQEFMNTEAFF	TGTGCCAGCAGCCAAGAATTCATGAACACTGAAGCTTTCTTT
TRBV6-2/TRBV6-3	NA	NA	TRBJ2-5	CASSYSGSVETQYF	TGTGCCAGCAGTTACTCAGGGTCGGTGGAGACCCAGTACTTC
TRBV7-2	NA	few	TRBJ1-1	CASSSDRYTEAFF	TGTGCCAGCAGCTCCGACAGATACACTGAAGCTTTCTTT
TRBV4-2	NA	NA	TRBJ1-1	CASSQGYTMNTEAFF	TGTGCCAGCAGCCAAGGATACACCATGAACACTGAAGCTTTCTTT
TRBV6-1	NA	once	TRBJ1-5	CASSDIVAASNQPQHF	TGTGCCAGCAGTGACATTGTGGCAGCAAGCAATCAGCCCCAGCATTTT
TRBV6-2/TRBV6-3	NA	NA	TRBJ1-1	CASSRTLSGPQNTEAFF	TGTGCCAGCAGTAGGACCCTTTCGGGGCCCCAGAACACTGAAGCTTTCTTT
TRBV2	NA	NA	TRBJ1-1	CASSDGPGGTEAFF	TGTGCCAGCAGTGACGGCCCCGGGGGGACTGAAGCTTTCTTT
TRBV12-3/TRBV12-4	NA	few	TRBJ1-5	CASSLNSNQPQHF	TGTGCCAGCAGTTTAAATAGCAATCAGCCCCAGCATTTT
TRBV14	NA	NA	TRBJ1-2	CASSQVHITPWETNYGYTF	TGTGCCAGCAGCCAAGTTCACATCACCCCATGGGAAACTAACTATGGCTACACCTTC
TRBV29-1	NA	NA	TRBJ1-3	CSASPGHGNTIYF	TGCAGCGCCTCCCCGGGACACGGAAACACCATATATTTT